The rows below give T cell receptor beta chains drawn from one sample of a study of blood T cell repertoires in COVID-19. Assay: immunoSEQ multiplex PCR; the TCRdb copy retains only in-frame clones and omits some. The table lists roughly 130,000 clones, roughly 80% of them singletons. Material for sequencing was peripheral blood. The source of these receptors is a woman of 80 years or more with acute or convalescent COVID-19. CDR3s include the opening cysteine and the closing phenylalanine or tryptophan. D genes are given only for firm matches. Expanded clones get a size class; other rows say once, few or many, or leave the size out.

J: TRBJ2-2
D: TRBD1
size: -
V: TRBV29-1
DNA: TGCAGCGTTGTGGGGCGGGACAGGGCCTTGCGTTGGGGCACCGGGGAGCTGTTTTTT
CDR3: CSVVGRDRALRWGTGELFF

J: TRBJ2-7
D: TRBD1
size: -
V: TRBV4-1
DNA: TGCGCCAGCGGGACAGGGACCCCCTACGAGCAGTACTTC
CDR3: CASGTGTPYEQYF

J: TRBJ1-2
D: TRBD1
size: few
V: TRBV27
DNA: TGTGCCAGCAGTCCTCGGGACAGGGGAAGCTATGGCTACACCTTC
CDR3: CASSPRDRGSYGYTF

J: TRBJ2-5
D: TRBD1
size: -
V: TRBV6-5
DNA: TGTGCCAGCAGGGCGGACAGGGCTTCGACCCAGTACTTC
CDR3: CASRADRASTQYF

J: TRBJ2-1
D: -
size: -
V: TRBV7-3
DNA: TGTGCCAGCAGCTCACTTCAGGGGATCCACAATGAGCAGTTCTTC
CDR3: CASSSLQGIHNEQFF

J: TRBJ1-2
D: -
size: once
V: TRBV5-4
DNA: TGTGCCAGCAGCTTAGGGGTTCTGGGCTATGGCTACACCTTC
CDR3: CASSLGVLGYGYTF

J: TRBJ2-3
D: -
size: -
V: TRBV29-1
DNA: TGCAGCGTTGATAAAGGGGTCGACACAGATACGCAGTATTTT
CDR3: CSVDKGVDTDTQYF

J: TRBJ1-1
D: TRBD1
size: -
V: TRBV7-3
DNA: TGTGCCAGCAGCTTACGAAGACAGGGACCCACTGAAGCTTTCTTT
CDR3: CASSLRRQGPTEAFF

J: TRBJ1-3
D: -
size: -
V: TRBV7-9
DNA: TGTGCCAGCAGCTTAGCGGTCTCGGTCTTGTCTGGAAACACCATATATTTT
CDR3: CASSLAVSVLSGNTIYF

J: TRBJ2-3
D: TRBD2
size: -
V: TRBV3-1/TRBV3-2
DNA: TGTGCCAGCAGCCCTAGCGGGGGTGAAGATACGCAGTATTTT
CDR3: CASSPSGGEDTQYF

J: TRBJ1-4
D: -
size: -
V: TRBV27
DNA: TGTGCCAGCAGTTTCCAGGGGATAGATGCAACTAATGAAAAACTGTTTTTT
CDR3: CASSFQGIDATNEKLFF

J: TRBJ1-6
D: TRBD1
size: -
V: TRBV10-3
DNA: TGTGCCATCAGTGAGGAGACAGGGGCGGCACCCCTCCACTTT
CDR3: CAISEETGAAPLHF

J: TRBJ2-3
D: -
size: -
V: TRBV5-1
DNA: TGCGCCAGCAGGGAGACTAGCACAGATACGCAGTATTTT
CDR3: CASRETSTDTQYF

J: TRBJ1-2
D: TRBD1
size: -
V: TRBV2
DNA: TGTGCCAGCACTACTACAGGGGATGGCTACACCTTC
CDR3: CASTTTGDGYTF

J: TRBJ1-2
D: -
size: -
V: TRBV5-4
DNA: TGTGCCAGCAGCTCGGCAGGTCTGGAATATGGCTACACCTTC
CDR3: CASSSAGLEYGYTF

J: TRBJ2-1
D: TRBD1
size: -
V: TRBV5-4
DNA: TGTGCCAGCAGCCTAACGACAGGGTTCATGGGTTGGAGCTACAATGAGCAGTTCTTC
CDR3: CASSLTTGFMGWSYNEQFF

J: TRBJ2-3
D: TRBD2
size: -
V: TRBV10-3
DNA: TGTGCCGGCGGGGGACCGGAAATGACAGATACGCAGTATTTT
CDR3: CAGGGPEMTDTQYF

J: TRBJ1-4
D: TRBD1
size: -
V: TRBV5-1
DNA: TGCGCCAGCAGCTCGTCTAGACAGGGTCATGAAAAACTGTTTTTT
CDR3: CASSSSRQGHEKLFF

J: TRBJ1-5
D: -
size: few
V: TRBV16
DNA: TGTGCCAGCAGCCACGGGTCCAGCAATCAGCCCCAGCATTTT
CDR3: CASSHGSSNQPQHF

J: TRBJ2-5
D: TRBD1
size: once
V: TRBV10-3
DNA: TGTGCCATCAGTTTGGACAGGGGGCTAGGGGAGACCCAGTACTTC
CDR3: CAISLDRGLGETQYF

J: TRBJ2-5
D: TRBD2
size: -
V: TRBV5-1
DNA: TGCGCCAGCAGCCCCGGGACTACCCAAGAGACCCAGTACTTC
CDR3: CASSPGTTQETQYF

J: TRBJ1-2
D: -
size: few
V: TRBV11-2
DNA: TGTGCCAGCAGCTTACTCTCGGTAGGCTACACCTTC
CDR3: CASSLLSVGYTF

J: TRBJ2-1
D: TRBD1
size: -
V: TRBV18
DNA: TGTGCCAGCTCACCAACCAGGGGGCAGGATGAGCAGTTCTTC
CDR3: CASSPTRGQDEQFF

J: TRBJ1-4
D: TRBD1
size: -
V: TRBV9
DNA: TGTGCCAGCAGCCCGACAGGGCAAAATGAAAAACTGTTTTTT
CDR3: CASSPTGQNEKLFF

J: TRBJ1-5
D: -
size: -
V: TRBV6-5
DNA: TGTGCCACCCAGGGTAATCAGCCCCAGCATTTT
CDR3: CATQGNQPQHF

J: TRBJ1-2
D: TRBD1
size: -
V: TRBV7-3
DNA: TGTGCCAGCAGCTTGGGACAGACAAACTATGGCTACACCTTC
CDR3: CASSLGQTNYGYTF

J: TRBJ1-2
D: -
size: -
V: TRBV7-6
DNA: TGTGCCAGCAGCTTAGGGTCCCGGGAGGGCTACACCTTC
CDR3: CASSLGSREGYTF

J: TRBJ1-2
D: TRBD1
size: -
V: TRBV13
DNA: TGTGCCAGCAGGTTTGGACAGGGGGGCTACACCTTC
CDR3: CASRFGQGGYTF

J: TRBJ2-1
D: TRBD2
size: -
V: TRBV5-5
DNA: TGTGCCAGCAGCCATCCTATTGCGGCTAGCGGGTCTTCCTACAATGAGCAGTTCTTC
CDR3: CASSHPIAASGSSYNEQFF

J: TRBJ1-2
D: -
size: -
V: TRBV6-5
DNA: TGTGCCAGCAGTTACTCAGGGGCCCGGGGCTACACCTTC
CDR3: CASSYSGARGYTF

J: TRBJ1-1
D: TRBD1
size: -
V: TRBV29-1
DNA: TGCAGCGTGGGGGACAGGGTGAGCACTGAAGCTTTCTTT
CDR3: CSVGDRVSTEAFF

J: TRBJ1-5
D: -
size: -
V: TRBV5-5
DNA: TGTGCCAGCAGCTTGGTAGGGGCTGCTCAGCCCCAGCATTTT
CDR3: CASSLVGAAQPQHF

J: TRBJ1-3
D: -
size: -
V: TRBV18
DNA: TGTGCCAGCTCACCACCGGGGGCCACTGGAAACACCATATATTTT
CDR3: CASSPPGATGNTIYF

J: TRBJ1-3
D: -
size: -
V: TRBV5-6
DNA: TGTGCCAGCAGCTTGGTAACAGGCCGAGCAGGAAACACCATATATTTT
CDR3: CASSLVTGRAGNTIYF